The rows below give T cell receptor beta chains drawn from one sample of a study of vaccination effects on CD4 cells after COVID-19. The protocol was immunoSEQ multiplex PCR, while the TCRdb copy is restricted to in-frame clones and leaves out a portion. The data contain about 79,000 clones, approximately 74% of them singletons. Their specific antigens are unknown. Source: CD4+ T cells from PBMCs cultured with HCoV-229E spike peptides, taken before COVID-19 vaccination. The receptors were sampled from a human donor who received a COVID-19 vaccine. Both conserved end residues are part of each CDR3. The D gene is left open where the match is weak. A row's size may be missing; if present it is once, few, many or a size class.

CDR3aa,CDR3nt,v_gene,d_gene,abundance,j_gene
CASSLGTGGGLLDTQYF,TGCGCCAGCAGCTTGGGGACAGGGGGAGGCCTTTTGGATACGCAGTATTTT,TRBV5-1,TRBD1,-,TRBJ2-3
CASSRNDKGYGYTF,TGTGCCAGCAGCCGAAACGACAAGGGCTATGGCTACACCTTC,TRBV6-5,-,-,TRBJ1-2
CASSQDLRRGANSPLHF,TGTGCCAGCAGCCAAGATCTCAGGAGGGGGGCCAATTCACCCCTCCACTTT,TRBV3-1/TRBV3-2,-,-,TRBJ1-6
CASRRDRGGYTF,TGTGCCAGCAGAAGGGACAGGGGAGGCTACACCTTC,TRBV6-5,TRBD1,-,TRBJ1-2
CASSQDSPGANIHSYSNQPQHF,TGCGCCAGCAGCCAAGATTCCCCAGGGGCGAATATTCACAGTTATAGCAATCAGCCCCAGCATTTT,TRBV4-1,-,-,TRBJ1-5
CASSLVLSGGGTDTQYF,TGTGCCAGCAGCTTAGTATTGAGCGGGGGAGGCACAGATACGCAGTATTTT,TRBV7-2,TRBD2,-,TRBJ2-3
CASSPMTVGWPQHF,TGTGCCAGCAGCCCCATGACAGTGGGCTGGCCCCAGCATTTT,TRBV7-2,-,-,TRBJ1-5
CASSPKRQGPDTQYF,TGTGCCAGCAGCCCCAAACGACAGGGTCCAGATACGCAGTATTTT,TRBV7-8,TRBD1,-,TRBJ2-3
CASSQDSRVGGETQYF,TGCGCCAGCAGCCAAGATTCTAGAGTGGGGGGGGAGACCCAGTACTTC,TRBV4-1,TRBD2,-,TRBJ2-5
CARLTGGLGNTIYF,TGTGCCAGACTTACAGGGGGCCTAGGAAACACCATATATTTT,TRBV19,TRBD1,once,TRBJ1-3
CASSLGRAQETQYF,TGTGCCAGCAGCTTGGGAAGGGCACAAGAGACCCAGTACTTC,TRBV5-6,-,-,TRBJ2-5
CASSSTGNTIYF,TGTGCCAGCAGTTCCACTGGAAACACCATATATTTT,TRBV6-5,-,few,TRBJ1-3
CASSPRQGTNEKLFF,TGTGCCAGCTCACCACGACAGGGTACTAATGAAAAACTGTTTTTT,TRBV18,TRBD1,-,TRBJ1-4
CASSLDQGTEAFF,TGTGCCAGCAGCTTAGACCAGGGCACTGAAGCTTTCTTT,TRBV7-9,-,-,TRBJ1-1
CASSVVNRGYNEQFF,TGTGCCAGCAGCGTAGTCAACAGAGGATACAATGAGCAGTTCTTC,TRBV9,-,-,TRBJ2-1
CASSLRDREDPFTIYF,TGTGCCAGCAGCCTCCGGGACAGGGAGGACCCTTTCACCATATATTTT,TRBV7-8,TRBD1,-,TRBJ1-3
CASRTDGETQYF,TGTGCCAGCAGGACGGACGGGGAGACCCAGTACTTC,TRBV2,-,once,TRBJ2-5
CASSVWAGNTGELFF,TGTGCCAGCAGCGTATGGGCGGGAAACACCGGGGAGCTGTTTTTT,TRBV9,-,few,TRBJ2-2
CASSQETGPVEGYTF,TGCGCCAGCAGCCAAGAGACAGGCCCGGTTGAGGGCTACACCTTC,TRBV4-3,-,-,TRBJ1-2
CASSQERGPHSNQPQHF,TGCGCCAGCAGCCAAGAGAGGGGGCCCCATAGCAATCAGCCCCAGCATTTT,TRBV4-1,TRBD1,-,TRBJ1-5
CASSDQPGQGFGYTF,TGCGCCAGCAGTGATCAGCCGGGACAGGGATTTGGCTACACCTTC,TRBV10-2,TRBD1,few,TRBJ1-2
CASSERQGGSGTQYF,TGCGCCAGCAGTGAGAGACAGGGGGGATCAGGGACCCAGTACTTC,TRBV10-2,TRBD1,-,TRBJ2-5
CASRGNSNYGYTF,TGTGCCAGCAGGGGGAATTCTAACTATGGCTACACCTTC,TRBV6-5,-,-,TRBJ1-2
CASSYSSIGPMSSYNSPLHF,TGTGCCAGCAGTTACTCGAGTATCGGACCTATGAGCTCCTATAATTCACCCCTCCACTTT,TRBV6-2/TRBV6-3,-,-,TRBJ1-6
CASSLEVGKNTIYF,TGCGCCAGCAGCTTGGAGGTTGGGAAGAACACCATATATTTT,TRBV5-1,-,-,TRBJ1-3
CATAEGGTEAFF,TGTGCCACTGCAGAGGGAGGGACTGAAGCTTTCTTT,TRBV7-9,-,-,TRBJ1-1
CATTGTGVRYTF,TGTGCCACAACCGGGACAGGGGTGCGCTACACCTTC,TRBV2,TRBD1,-,TRBJ1-2
CASSAPTTASTDTQYF,TGTGCCAGCAGCGCACCCACGACAGCTAGCACAGATACGCAGTATTTT,TRBV9,-,-,TRBJ2-3
CASSLALSAGRLSEGTQYF,TGTGCCAGCAGCTTGGCCCTGTCGGCGGGACGCCTCTCCGAGGGGACCCAGTACTTC,TRBV5-4,-,-,TRBJ2-5
CASSFKETQYF,TGTGCCAGCAGTTTCAAAGAGACCCAGTACTTC,TRBV12-3/TRBV12-4,-,-,TRBJ2-5
CASSFTEPNNSPLHF,TGTGCCAGCAGCTTTACAGAGCCCAATAATTCACCCCTCCACTTT,TRBV7-8,-,-,TRBJ1-6
CSGIRQGSYGYTF,TGCAGCGGCATCAGACAGGGTAGCTATGGCTACACCTTC,TRBV29-1,TRBD1,few,TRBJ1-2
CASSPSLSRNTEAFF,TGTGCCAGCAGCCCATCATTAAGTAGGAACACTGAAGCTTTCTTT,TRBV7-8,-,-,TRBJ1-1
CASSPAGAEETQYF,TGCGCCAGCAGCCCAGCGGGGGCAGAAGAGACCCAGTACTTC,TRBV5-1,TRBD2,-,TRBJ2-5
CASSSAGGDGNTIYF,TGTGCCAGCAGTTCCGCAGGGGGCGACGGAAACACCATATATTTT,TRBV28,TRBD1,-,TRBJ1-3
CASSQVRTGWGPLHF,TGTGCCAGCAGCCAAGTGCGGACAGGGTGGGGTCCCCTCCACTTT,TRBV14,TRBD1,few,TRBJ1-6
CASSLVRSALAKNIQYF,TGTGCCAGCAGCTTGGTACGGAGTGCTCTTGCCAAAAACATTCAGTACTTC,TRBV5-5,-,-,TRBJ2-4
CACWGRGQQETQYF,TGTGCCTGTTGGGGACGGGGACAGCAAGAGACCCAGTACTTC,TRBV6-5,TRBD1,-,TRBJ2-5
CASTRESSYNEQFF,TGTGCCAGTACGAGGGAGAGCTCCTACAATGAGCAGTTCTTC,TRBV19,-,-,TRBJ2-1
CASSVQESNTEAFF,TGTGCCAGCAGTGTACAGGAATCTAACACTGAAGCTTTCTTT,TRBV2,-,-,TRBJ1-1
CASSPGTTLSAGAFF,TGCGCCAGCAGCCCTGGGACGACACTTTCCGCGGGGGCTTTCTTT,TRBV5-1,-,-,TRBJ1-1
CASMGANTGELFF,TGTGCCAGCATGGGAGCGAACACCGGGGAGCTGTTTTTT,TRBV6-5,-,-,TRBJ2-2
CASRRTGEEYF,TGTGCCAGCAGGCGGACAGGGGAAGAGTACTTC,TRBV6-4,TRBD1,-,TRBJ2-5
CASSLMTGTNTEAFF,TGTGCCAGCAGCTTAATGACAGGGACGAACACTGAAGCTTTCTTT,TRBV7-8,TRBD1,-,TRBJ1-1
CASSQDERGRNQPQHF,TGCGCCAGCAGCCAAGATGAGAGGGGCCGAAATCAGCCCCAGCATTTT,TRBV4-1,-,few,TRBJ1-5
CASSLRLEGGQYF,TGCGCCAGCAGCCTCAGATTGGAGGGAGGGCAGTATTTT,TRBV4-1,-,-,TRBJ2-3